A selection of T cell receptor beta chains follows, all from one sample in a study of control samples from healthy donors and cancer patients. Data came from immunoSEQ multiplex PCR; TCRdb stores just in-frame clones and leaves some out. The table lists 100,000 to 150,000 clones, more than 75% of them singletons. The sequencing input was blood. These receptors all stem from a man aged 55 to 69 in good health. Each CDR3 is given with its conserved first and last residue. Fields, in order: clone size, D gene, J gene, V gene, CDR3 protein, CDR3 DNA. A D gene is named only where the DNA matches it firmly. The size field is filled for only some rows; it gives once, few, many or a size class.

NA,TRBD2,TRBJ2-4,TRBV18,CASSLAGARIQYF,TGTGCCAGCTCTTTAGCGGGGGCGCGAATTCAGTACTTC
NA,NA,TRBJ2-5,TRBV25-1,CASLKVQTQYF,TGTGCCAGCTTAAAGGTACAGACCCAGTACTTC
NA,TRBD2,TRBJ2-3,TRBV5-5,CASSLGLATDTQYF,TGTGCCAGCAGCTTGGGACTAGCAACAGATACGCAGTATTTT
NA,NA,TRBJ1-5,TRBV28,CASSDRLNQPQHF,TGTGCCAGCAGCGACAGGCTCAATCAGCCCCAGCATTTT
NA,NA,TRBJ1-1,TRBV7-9,CASSRSGQWGAEAFF,TGTGCCAGCAGCAGAAGCGGGCAGTGGGGCGCTGAAGCTTTCTTT
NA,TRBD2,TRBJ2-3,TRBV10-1,CASSEIGGNTDTQYF,TGCGCCAGCAGTGAGATCGGGGGGAACACAGATACGCAGTATTTT
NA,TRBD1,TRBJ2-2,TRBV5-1,CASSLAGQGTGELFF,TGCGCCAGCAGCTTGGCTGGACAGGGCACCGGGGAGCTGTTTTTT
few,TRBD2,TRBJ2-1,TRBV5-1,CASSPGVAGSYNEQFF,TGCGCCAGCAGCCCAGGAGTAGCGGGGTCCTACAATGAGCAGTTCTTC
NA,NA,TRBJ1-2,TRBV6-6,CASRGDSYGYTF,TGTGCCAGCAGGGGAGACAGCTATGGCTACACCTTC
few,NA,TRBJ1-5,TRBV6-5,CASSRVGKDNQPQHF,TGTGCCAGCAGCAGAGTCGGGAAGGATAATCAGCCCCAGCATTTT